This T cell receptor beta chain is from a study of cytomegalovirus exposure and HLA in healthy donors. CDR1 and CDR2 (germline): LNHNV, YYDKDF (reference sequence). V gave up 8 bases and J gave up 2 bases; unmatched junction bases: 2. The CDR3 runs 13 residues. 60 Vbeta and 13 Jbeta primers were used in PCR. Here immunoSEQ multiplex PCR was the method, and the copy in TCRdb shows in-frame clones only, minus some. Its table records 30,000 to 35,000 clones. This clonotype originated in a woman in her 40s in good health and CMV-seropositive. This chain joins TRBV15 and TRBJ2-1; 8 bases agree with TRBD1. Sequenced material: PBMCs. The CDR3 bases are TGTGCCACCCGACAGGGGACCTACAATGAGCAGTTCTTC. It specifies CATRQGTYNEQFF.